This TCR beta chain appears in the sequencing data of a study of blood T cell repertoires in COVID-19. About the study: The origin of the acute and convalescent COVID-19 samples was the United States, Italy and Spain. Sample material is recorded as cDNA or gDNA derived from T cells, B-cell-depleted T cells, or PBMCs.

This table comes from immunoSEQ multiplex PCR, and its TCRdb copy is limited to in-frame clones, with some not included. In the table there are fewer than 400,000 clones, 70% to 90% of which are singletons. Either two negative PCRs, clearance, or symptom resolution qualified Cohort 3 donors as recovered. The sequenced material came from PBMCs or T cells enriched from blood (not recorded which). This clonotype originated in a man in his thirties or forties who had recovered from COVID-19.

The DNA for the CDR3 is TGTGCCAGCAGCTTAGAGCCCAGGGGGTTATATACGCAGTATTTT. This codes for CASSLEPRGLYTQYF. V and J are TRBV11-2 and TRBJ2-3, with 7 bases that match TRBD1. CDR3 length equals 15 residues. V shed 0 bases, J shed 7 bases, and the junction held 7 bases outside the gene matches. CDR1 is SGHAT and CDR2 is FQNNGV in the germline V gene.